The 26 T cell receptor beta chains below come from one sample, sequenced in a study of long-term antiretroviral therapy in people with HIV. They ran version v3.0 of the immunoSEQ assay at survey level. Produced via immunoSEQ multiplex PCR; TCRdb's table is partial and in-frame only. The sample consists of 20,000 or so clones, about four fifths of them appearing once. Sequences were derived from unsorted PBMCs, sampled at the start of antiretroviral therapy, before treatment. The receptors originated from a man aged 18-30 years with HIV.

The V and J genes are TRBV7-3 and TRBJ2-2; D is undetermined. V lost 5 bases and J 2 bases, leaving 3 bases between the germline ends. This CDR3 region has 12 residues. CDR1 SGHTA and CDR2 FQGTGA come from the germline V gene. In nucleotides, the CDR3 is TGTGCCAGCAGCCCTAACACCGGGGAGCTGTTTTTT. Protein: CASSPNTGELFF.

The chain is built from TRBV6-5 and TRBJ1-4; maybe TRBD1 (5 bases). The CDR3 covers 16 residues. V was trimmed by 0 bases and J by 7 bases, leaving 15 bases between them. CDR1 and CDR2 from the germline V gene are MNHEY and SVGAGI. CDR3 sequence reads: CASSYSSGAGSEKLFF. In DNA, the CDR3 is TGTGCCAGCAGTTACTCGAGTGGGGCAGGGAGTGAAAAACTGTTTTTT.

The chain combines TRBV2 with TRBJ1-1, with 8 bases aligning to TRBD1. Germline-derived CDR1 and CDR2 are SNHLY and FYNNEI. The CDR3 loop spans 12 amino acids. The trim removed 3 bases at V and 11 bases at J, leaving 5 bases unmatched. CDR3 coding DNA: TGTGCCAGCAGTGAGAACAGGGGGGCGGCTTTCTTT. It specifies CASSENRGAAFF.

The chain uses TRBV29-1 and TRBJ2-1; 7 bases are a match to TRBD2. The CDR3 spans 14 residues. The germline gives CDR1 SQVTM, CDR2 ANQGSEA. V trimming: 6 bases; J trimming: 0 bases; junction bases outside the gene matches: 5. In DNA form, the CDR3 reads TGCAGCGTCCCTGGCGGGAGCTCCTACAATGAGCAGTTCTTC. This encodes CSVPGGSSYNEQFF.

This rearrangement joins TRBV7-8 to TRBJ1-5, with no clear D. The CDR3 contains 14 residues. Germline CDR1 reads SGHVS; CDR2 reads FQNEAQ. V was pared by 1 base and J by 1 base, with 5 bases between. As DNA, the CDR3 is TGTGCCAGCAGCTTAGTTTTGAGCAATCAGCCCCAGCATTTT. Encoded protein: CASSLVLSNQPQHF.

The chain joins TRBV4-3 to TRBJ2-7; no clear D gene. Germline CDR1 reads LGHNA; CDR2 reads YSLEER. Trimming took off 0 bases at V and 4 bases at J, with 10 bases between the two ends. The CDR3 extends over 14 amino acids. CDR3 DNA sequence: TGCGCCAGCAGCCAAGATTGGGCGGAATACGAGCAGTACTTC. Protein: CASSQDWAEYEQYF.

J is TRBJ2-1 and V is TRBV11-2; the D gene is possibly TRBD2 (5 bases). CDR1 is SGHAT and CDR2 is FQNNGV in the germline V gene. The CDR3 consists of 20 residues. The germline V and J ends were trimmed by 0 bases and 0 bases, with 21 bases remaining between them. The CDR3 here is CASSLEFGLPQITSYNEQFF. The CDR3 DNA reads TGTGCCAGCAGCTTAGAATTTGGACTCCCTCAAATTACCTCCTACAATGAGCAGTTCTTC.

The CDR3 DNA reads TGCAGCGCACCGGGACTAGCGGGAATTCTGTTCTTC. Translation: CSAPGLAGILFF. The chain employs TRBV29-1 and TRBJ2-1, with 13 bases fitting TRBD2. The CDR3 has 12 residues. CDR1 is SQVTM, CDR2 ANQGSEA, per germline. V lost 7 bases to trimming and J lost 15 bases; unmatched junction nucleotides: 9.

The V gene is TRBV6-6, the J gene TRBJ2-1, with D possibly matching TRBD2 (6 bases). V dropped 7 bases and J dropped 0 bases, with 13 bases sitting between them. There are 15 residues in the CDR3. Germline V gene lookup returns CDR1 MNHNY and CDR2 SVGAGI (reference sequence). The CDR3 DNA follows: TGTGCCAGCACTTTATCCGGGAGCTCCTACAATGAGCAGTTCTTC. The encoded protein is CASTLSGSSYNEQFF.

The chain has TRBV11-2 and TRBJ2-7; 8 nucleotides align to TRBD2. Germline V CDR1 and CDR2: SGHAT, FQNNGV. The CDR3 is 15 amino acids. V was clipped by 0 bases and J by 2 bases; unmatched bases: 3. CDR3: CASSLELAETYEQYF. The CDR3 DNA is TGTGCCAGCAGCTTAGAACTAGCGGAAACCTACGAGCAGTACTTC. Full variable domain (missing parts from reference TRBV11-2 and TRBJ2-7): EAGVAQSPRYKIIEKRQSVAFWCNPISGHATLYWYQQILGQGPKLLIQFQNNGVVDDSQLPKDRFSAERLKGVDSTLKIQPAKLEDSAVYLCASSLELAETYEQYFGPGTRLTVT.

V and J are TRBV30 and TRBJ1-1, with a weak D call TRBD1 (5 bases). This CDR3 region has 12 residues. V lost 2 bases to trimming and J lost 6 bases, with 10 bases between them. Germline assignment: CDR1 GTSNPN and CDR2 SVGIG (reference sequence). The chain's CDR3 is CAWSQGPSEAFF. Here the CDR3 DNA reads TGTGCCTGGAGTCAGGGCCCCTCTGAAGCTTTCTTT.

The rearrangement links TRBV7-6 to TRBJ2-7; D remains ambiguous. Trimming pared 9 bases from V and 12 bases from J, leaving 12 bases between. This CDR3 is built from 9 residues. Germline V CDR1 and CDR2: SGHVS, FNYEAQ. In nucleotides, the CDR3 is TGTGCCAGTGGGCCGCCTTGGTACTTC. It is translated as CASGPPWYF.

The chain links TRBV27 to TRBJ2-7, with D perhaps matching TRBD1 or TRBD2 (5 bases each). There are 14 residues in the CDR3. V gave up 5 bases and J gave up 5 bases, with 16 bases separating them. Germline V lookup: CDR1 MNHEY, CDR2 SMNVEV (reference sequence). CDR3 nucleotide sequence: TGTGCCAGCAGTCCGTCGGGGACGGGCCACGAGCAGTACTTC. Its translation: CASSPSGTGHEQYF.

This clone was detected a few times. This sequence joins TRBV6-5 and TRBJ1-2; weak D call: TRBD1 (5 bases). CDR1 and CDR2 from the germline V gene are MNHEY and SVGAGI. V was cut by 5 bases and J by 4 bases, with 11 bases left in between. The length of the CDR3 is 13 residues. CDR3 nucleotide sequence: TGTGCCAGCAGTCTCAGGGACGGCTATGGCTACACCTTC. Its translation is CASSLRDGYGYTF.

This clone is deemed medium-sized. The CDR3 sequence is CASSSRTTGELFF. CDR3 DNA: TGTGCCAGCAGTTCCCGGACTACCGGGGAGCTGTTTTTT. The chain is built from TRBV28 and TRBJ2-2, with D perhaps matching TRBD2 (5 bases). Germline V CDR1 and CDR2: MDHEN, SYDVKM. Trimming took off 4 bases at V and 5 bases at J, with 8 bases between the two ends. This CDR3 region has 13 residues.

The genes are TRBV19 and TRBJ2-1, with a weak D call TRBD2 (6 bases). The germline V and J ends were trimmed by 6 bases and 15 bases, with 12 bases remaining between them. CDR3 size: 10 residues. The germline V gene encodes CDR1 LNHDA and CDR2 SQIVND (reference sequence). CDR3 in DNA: TGTGCCAGTAGGGGGGGATATCTGTTCTTC. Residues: CASRGGYLFF.

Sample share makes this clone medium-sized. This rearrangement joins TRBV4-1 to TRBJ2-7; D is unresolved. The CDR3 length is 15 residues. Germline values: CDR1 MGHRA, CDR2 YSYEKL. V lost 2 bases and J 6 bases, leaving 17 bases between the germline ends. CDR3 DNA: TGCGCCAGCAGCCAATATGTCGGTGAGACGGTCGAGCAGTACTTC. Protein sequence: CASSQYVGETVEQYF.

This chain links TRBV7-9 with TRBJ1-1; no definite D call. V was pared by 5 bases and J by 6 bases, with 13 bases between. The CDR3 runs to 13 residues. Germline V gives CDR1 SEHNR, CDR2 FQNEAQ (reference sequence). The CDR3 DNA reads TGTGCCAGCAGCCCGATCAGGAGCCCTGAAGCTTTCTTT. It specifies CASSPIRSPEAFF.

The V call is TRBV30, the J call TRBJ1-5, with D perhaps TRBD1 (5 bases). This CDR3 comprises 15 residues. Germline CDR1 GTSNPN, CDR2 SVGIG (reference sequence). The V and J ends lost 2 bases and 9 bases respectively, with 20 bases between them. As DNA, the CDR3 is TGTGCCTGGAGTCAACTTCAGGGAAGGTTGGGGCCCCAGCATTTT. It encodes CAWSQLQGRLGPQHF.

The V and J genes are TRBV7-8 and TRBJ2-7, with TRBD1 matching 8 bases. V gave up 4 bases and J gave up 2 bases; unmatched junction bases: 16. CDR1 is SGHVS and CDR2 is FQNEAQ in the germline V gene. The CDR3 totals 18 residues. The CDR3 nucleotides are TGTGCCAGCAGCTACCAACCACCGGACAGGGCGGTCCCCTACGAGCAGTACTTC. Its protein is CASSYQPPDRAVPYEQYF. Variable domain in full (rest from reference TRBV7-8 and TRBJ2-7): GAGVSQSPRYKVAKRGQDVALRCDPISGHVSLFWYQQALGQGPEFLTYFQNEAQLDKSGLPSDRFFAERPEGSVSTLKIQRTQQEDSAVYLCASSYQPPDRAVPYEQYFGPGTRLTVT.

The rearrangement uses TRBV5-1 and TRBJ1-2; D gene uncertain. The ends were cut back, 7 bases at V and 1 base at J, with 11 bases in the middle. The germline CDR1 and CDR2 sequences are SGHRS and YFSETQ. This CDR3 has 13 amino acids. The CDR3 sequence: CASHDRDNYGYTF. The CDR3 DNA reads TGCGCCAGCCATGACCGAGATAACTATGGCTACACCTTC.

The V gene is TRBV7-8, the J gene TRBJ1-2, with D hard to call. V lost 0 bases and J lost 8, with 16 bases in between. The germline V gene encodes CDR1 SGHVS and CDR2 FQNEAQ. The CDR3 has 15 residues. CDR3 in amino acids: CASSLAPAIGVGYTF. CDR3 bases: TGTGCCAGCAGCTTAGCGCCCGCTATTGGTGTCGGCTACACCTTC.

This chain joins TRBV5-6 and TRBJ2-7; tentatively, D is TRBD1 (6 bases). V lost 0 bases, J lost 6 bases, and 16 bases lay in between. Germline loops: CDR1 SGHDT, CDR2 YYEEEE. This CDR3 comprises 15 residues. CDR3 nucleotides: TGTGCCAGCAGCTTGGCGACAGGACCTTGGGGCGAGCAGTACTTC. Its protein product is CASSLATGPWGEQYF.

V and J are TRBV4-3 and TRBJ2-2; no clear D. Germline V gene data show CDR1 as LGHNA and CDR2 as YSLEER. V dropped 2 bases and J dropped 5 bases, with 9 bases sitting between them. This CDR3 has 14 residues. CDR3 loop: CASSQYSITGELFF. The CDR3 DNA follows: TGCGCCAGCAGCCAATACTCAATAACCGGGGAGCTGTTTTTT.

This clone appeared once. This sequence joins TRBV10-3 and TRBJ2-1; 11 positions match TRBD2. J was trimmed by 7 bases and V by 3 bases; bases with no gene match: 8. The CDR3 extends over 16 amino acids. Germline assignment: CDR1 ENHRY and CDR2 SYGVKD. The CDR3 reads CAISDWRRTSGNEQFF. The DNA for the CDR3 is TGTGCCATCAGTGATTGGAGAAGGACTAGCGGGAATGAGCAGTTCTTC.

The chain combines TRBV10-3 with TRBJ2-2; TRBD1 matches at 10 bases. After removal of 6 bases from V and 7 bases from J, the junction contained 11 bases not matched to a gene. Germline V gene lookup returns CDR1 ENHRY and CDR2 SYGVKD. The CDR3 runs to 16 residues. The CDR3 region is CAISDWTGGGNGELFF. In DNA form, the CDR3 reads TGTGCCATCAGCGATTGGACAGGGGGTGGAAACGGGGAGCTGTTTTTT.